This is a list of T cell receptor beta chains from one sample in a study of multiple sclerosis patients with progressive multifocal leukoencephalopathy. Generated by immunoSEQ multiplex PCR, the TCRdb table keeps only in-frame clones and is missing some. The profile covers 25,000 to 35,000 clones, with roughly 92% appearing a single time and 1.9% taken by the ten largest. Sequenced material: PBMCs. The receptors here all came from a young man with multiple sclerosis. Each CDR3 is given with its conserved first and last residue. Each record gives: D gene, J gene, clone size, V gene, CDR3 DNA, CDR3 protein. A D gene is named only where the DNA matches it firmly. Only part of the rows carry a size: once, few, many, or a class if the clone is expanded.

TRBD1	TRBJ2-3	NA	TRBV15	TGTGCCACCAGCAGAGGACCCGGGCAGGGGGTAGGAGATACGCAGTATTTT	CATSRGPGQGVGDTQYF
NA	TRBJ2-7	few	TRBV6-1	TGTGCCAGCAGTGAAGCGGAAGGGACGCCCCTCGAGCAGTACTTC	CASSEAEGTPLEQYF
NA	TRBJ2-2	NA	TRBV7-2	TGTGCCAGCAGCTTAGTTGTACTAGCCCTGAACACCGGGGAGCTGTTTTTT	CASSLVVLALNTGELFF
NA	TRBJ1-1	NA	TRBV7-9	TGTGCCAGCAGCCTACCCCTGAACACTGAAGCTTTCTTT	CASSLPLNTEAFF
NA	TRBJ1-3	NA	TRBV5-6	TGTGCCAGCAGCCTGGGGAATCCCCCCTCTGGAAACACCATATATTTT	CASSLGNPPSGNTIYF
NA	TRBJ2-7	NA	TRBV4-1	TGCGCCAGCAGCCCAAGTAGCTCCTACGAGCAGTACTTC	CASSPSSSYEQYF
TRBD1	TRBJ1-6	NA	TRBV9	TGTGCCAGCAGCCCCGGACAGGGCCGATCACCCCTCCACTTT	CASSPGQGRSPLHF
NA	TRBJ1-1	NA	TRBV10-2	TGCGCCAGCAGTGAGCCGGGGATTTGGGGAGAGAACACTGAAGCTTTCTTT	CASSEPGIWGENTEAFF
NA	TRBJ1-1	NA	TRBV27	TGTGCCAGCAGTTTACAGGACTCGTCCCCTGAAGCTTTCTTT	CASSLQDSSPEAFF
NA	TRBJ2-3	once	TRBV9	TGTGCCAGCAGCGTAGAGGGGTTGCCCATCGATACGCAGTATTTT	CASSVEGLPIDTQYF
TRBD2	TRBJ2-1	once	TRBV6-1	TGTGCCAGCAGTGTGACTAGCGGGAGGGAAAATGAGCAGTTCTTC	CASSVTSGRENEQFF
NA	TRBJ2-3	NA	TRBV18	TGTGCCAGCTCACCCTCCACAGATACGCAGTATTTT	CASSPSTDTQYF
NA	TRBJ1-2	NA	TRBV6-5	TGTGCCAGCAGTTACTCGTGGACCTCCGATGGCTACACCTTC	CASSYSWTSDGYTF
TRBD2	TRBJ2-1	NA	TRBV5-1	TGCGCCAGCAGCCCCCGGGGGGTACAATACAATGAGCAGTTCTTC	CASSPRGVQYNEQFF
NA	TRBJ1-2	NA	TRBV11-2	TGTGCCAGCAGCCCCCCAGGGGCCGCTAACTATGGCTACACCTTC	CASSPPGAANYGYTF
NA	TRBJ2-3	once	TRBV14	TGTGCCAGCAGCCAAGATCTTCTATCAGATACGCAGTATTTT	CASSQDLLSDTQYF
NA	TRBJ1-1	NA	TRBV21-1	TGTGCCAGTAGCACACATCGGGGGAGCACTGAAGCTTTCTTT	CASSTHRGSTEAFF
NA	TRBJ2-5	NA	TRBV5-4	TGTGCCAGCAGCCTTCGACTTACAGAGACCCAGTACTTC	CASSLRLTETQYF
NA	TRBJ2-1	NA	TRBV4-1	TGCGCCAGCAGCCAAGGATCAGGGGTGGGGTACAATGAGCAGTTCTTC	CASSQGSGVGYNEQFF
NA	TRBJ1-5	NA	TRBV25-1	TGTGCCAGCAGCACCCTGGTTTGCCAGCCCCAGCATTTT	CASSTLVCQPQHF
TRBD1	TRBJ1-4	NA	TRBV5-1	TGCGCCAGCAGCTTGGGGGACCGGGACAGGGGAGGAAAACTGTTTTTT	CASSLGDRDRGGKLFF
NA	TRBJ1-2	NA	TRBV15	TGTGCCACCAGCAGGTCAGGGGACTATGGCTACACCTTC	CATSRSGDYGYTF
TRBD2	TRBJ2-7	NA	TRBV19	TGTGCCAGTAGTACCGCGTCCCTAGCGGGCTCCTACGAGCAGTACTTC	CASSTASLAGSYEQYF
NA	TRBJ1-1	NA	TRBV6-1	TGTGCCAGCAGTGATCTCTCGGCAGGGAACACTGAAGCTTTCTTT	CASSDLSAGNTEAFF
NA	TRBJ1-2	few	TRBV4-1	TGCGCCAGCAGCCAAGGAATTCTACCAGCCGATGGCTACACCTTC	CASSQGILPADGYTF
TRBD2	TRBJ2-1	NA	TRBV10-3	TGTGCCATCAGTGAAGGACTAGCGGGGATTGAGCAGTTCTTC	CAISEGLAGIEQFF
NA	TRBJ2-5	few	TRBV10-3	TGTGCCATCAGCGAACGGCAAGGGTCGGGAGAGACCCAGTACTTC	CAISERQGSGETQYF
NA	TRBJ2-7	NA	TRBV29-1	TGCAGCGTTATGCTGACCCCCTACGAGCAGTACTTC	CSVMLTPYEQYF
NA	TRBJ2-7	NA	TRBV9	TGTGCCAGCAGCGTAGGCCATGGTAGCCTCTACGAGCAGTACTTC	CASSVGHGSLYEQYF
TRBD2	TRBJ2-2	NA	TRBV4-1	TGCGCCAGCAGGTCCTTCGGCGGACTAGCTACCGGGGAGCTGTTTTTT	CASRSFGGLATGELFF
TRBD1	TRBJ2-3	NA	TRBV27	TGTGCCAGCAGTCCGGGGACAGGGCCCGTGACAGATACGCAGTATTTT	CASSPGTGPVTDTQYF
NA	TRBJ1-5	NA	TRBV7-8	TGTGCCAGCAACCCCGTACCGGGTTCAGGGAATCAGCCCCAGCATTTT	CASNPVPGSGNQPQHF
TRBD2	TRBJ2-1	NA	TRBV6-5	TGTGCCAGCAGTTACGGTAGCGGGACCTACAATGAGCAGTTCTTC	CASSYGSGTYNEQFF
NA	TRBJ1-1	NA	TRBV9	TGTGCCAGCAGCGTAGACGGGGGGGCGGCCACTGAAGCTTTCTTT	CASSVDGGAATEAFF
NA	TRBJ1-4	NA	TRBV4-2	TGTGCCAGCAGCCACCCCAGGGTTGATGAAAAACTGTTTTTT	CASSHPRVDEKLFF
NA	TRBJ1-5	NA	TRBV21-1	TGTGCCATCAAAGGGTCCCTAGACAGGGGCTGTGGCAATCAGCCCCAGCATTTT	CAIKGSLDRGCGNQPQHF
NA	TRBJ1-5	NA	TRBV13	TGTGCCAGCAGTCGGGACCGTGATCAGCCCCAGCATTTT	CASSRDRDQPQHF
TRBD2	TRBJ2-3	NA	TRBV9	TGTGCCAGCAGCGCCCCTCGCGGGAGGGCCGTTGGCACAGATACGCAGTATTTT	CASSAPRGRAVGTDTQYF
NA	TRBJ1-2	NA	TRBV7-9	TGTGCCAGCAGCTCACTAAAGCGACAGCACTATGGCTACACCTTC	CASSSLKRQHYGYTF
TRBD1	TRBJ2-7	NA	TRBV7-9	TGTGCCAGCAGCCCGAGCCTCGACAGGGTCGAGCAGTACTTC	CASSPSLDRVEQYF
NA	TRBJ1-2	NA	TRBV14	TGTGCCAGCAGCCAAGATGGTCTACTTCAGGGTGACTATGGCTACACCTTC	CASSQDGLLQGDYGYTF
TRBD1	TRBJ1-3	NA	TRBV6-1	TGTGCCAGCAGTCCCTCAAAAGGGGGCGAAAACACCATATATTTT	CASSPSKGGENTIYF
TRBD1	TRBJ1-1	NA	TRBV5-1	TGCGCCAGCAGCTTATGGACAGGGGGTTTATTGGTGAACACTGAAGCTTTCTTT	CASSLWTGGLLVNTEAFF
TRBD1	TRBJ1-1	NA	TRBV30	TGTGCCTGGAGTTCAGGGGGGGCAACTTTCTTT	CAWSSGGATFF
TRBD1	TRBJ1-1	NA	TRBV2	TGTGCCAGCAGATGGGGGACAGACTTTAACACTGAAGCTTTCTTT	CASRWGTDFNTEAFF
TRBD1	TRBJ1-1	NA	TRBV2	TGTGCCAGCAGTGATGGACAGGGACCTATGAACACTGAAGCTTTCTTT	CASSDGQGPMNTEAFF
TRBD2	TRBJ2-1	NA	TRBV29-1	TGCAGCGTTGAATCTCTAGCGGGAGCTTACAATGAGCAGTTCTTC	CSVESLAGAYNEQFF
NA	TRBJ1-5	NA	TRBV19	TGTGCCAGTACCTACTTGGGGAGTAGCAATCAGCCCCAGCATTTT	CASTYLGSSNQPQHF